This TCR beta chain comes out of a study of blood T cell repertoires in COVID-19. Study information: The United States, Italy and Spain supplied acute and convalescent COVID-19 samples. Nucleic acid was either cDNA or gDNA, and it came from T cells, B-cell-depleted T cells, or PBMCs.

This CDR3 is 15 amino acids long. V was pared by 0 bases and J by 1 base, with 7 bases between. The germline V gene encodes CDR1 SGHRS and CDR2 YFSETQ. Authors' processing steps: Reference gene primer amplification yielded estimated nucleated cell counts. Clones were read by immunoSEQ multiplex PCR, and TCRdb kept only the in-frame ones, dropping some. D and trimming come from the DNA, and the V and J calls and clone size come from that table. The data show about 270,000 clones, roughly nine tenths seen once. Sequenced material: peripheral blood. The chain carries TRBV5-1 and TRBJ2-2, with D possibly TRBD1 on 5 matching bases. The sequence was obtained from a woman aged 25-40 years with COVID-19, enrolled during active disease. Here the CDR3 reads CASSLGRGNTGELFF. The CDR3 nucleotides are TGCGCCAGCAGCTTGGGTAGGGGGAACACCGGGGAGCTGTTTTTT.